Listed here are 14 T cell receptor beta chains from one sample, sequenced in a study of blood T cells in healthy people across ages (dated by TCRdb to between 2015 and 2016). Libraries were built with 5' RACE. TCRdb names Illumina HiSeq 2500 as the instrument used. The second PCR ran for about 6 to 12 cycles and used a J-beta primer mix along with a sample-barcoded 5' primer. TCRdb redid the processing of the public reads, applying fastp at Q25 and MiXCR, and retained in-frame beta chains. Rows are combined by CDR3 protein, so each entry shows the most common genes and DNA. The sample profile shows 700,000 to 900,000 distinct CDR3 sequences; roughly 24% of them were found once. The ten largest clones add up to about 3% of the sample. These sequences were also reported in another study, on T cells of mothers and their children.

The material sequenced was blood. Receptors were obtained from a boy under 18 in good health.

The V gene is TRBV21-1, the J gene TRBJ2-5; TRBD1, the table's D call, lacks a check against the DNA. TRBV21-1 is annotated as a pseudogene. This CDR3 contains 14 residues. As DNA, the CDR3 is TGTGCCAGCAGCAACCCTCACAGGGCTGAGACCCAGTACTTC. Protein: CASSNPHRAETQYF.

The J gene is TRBJ2-5, the V gene TRBV6-5; no reliable D call. The germline V and J ends were trimmed by 0 bases and 3 bases, with 8 bases remaining between them. The CDR3 covers 14 residues. CDR1 is MNHEY, CDR2 SVGAGI, per germline. Here the CDR3 DNA reads TGTGCCAGCAGTTACTCGTACGGTAAAGAGACCCAGTACTTC. As protein: CASSYSYGKETQYF.

CDR3 amino acids: CATNSGDTQYF. The CDR3 DNA reads as TGTGCCACCAACAGCGGGGATACGCAGTATTTT. The chain combines TRBV3-1 with TRBJ2-3, with D possibly TRBD2 on 6 matching bases. The V end lost 10 bases, the J end lost 6 bases, and 11 bases lay between the germline ends. Germline V gene sequence: CDR1 LGHDT, CDR2 YNNKEL (reference sequence). The CDR3 consists of 11 residues.

V gene TRBV6-6 combines with J gene TRBJ2-3; TRBD2 aligns across 7 bases. V lost 0 bases and J lost 4; bases outside the gene matches: 10. CDR1 and CDR2 from the germline V gene are MNHNY and SVGAGI (reference sequence). This CDR3 region has 17 residues. CDR3 sequence reads: CASSYSGSGEAADTQYF. CDR3 nucleotides: TGTGCCAGCAGTTACTCGGGGAGCGGGGAGGCGGCAGATACGCAGTATTTT.

V gene TRBV4-1 combines with J gene TRBJ2-1; 8 bases match TRBD2. The germline V gene has CDR1 MGHRA and CDR2 YSYEKL. The V and J ends lost 1 base and 3 bases, in that order; junction bases with no gene match: 5. The CDR3 extends over 16 amino acids. CDR3 DNA sequence: TGCGCCAGCAGCCAAGGGCACGGGGGGGTCTACAATGAGCAGTTCTTC. Translation gives CASSQGHGGVYNEQFF.

A few counts support this clonotype. The V call is TRBV28, the J call TRBJ2-5; 11 nucleotides align to TRBD1. The end of the DNA is better explained by TRBJ2-7, so the J call may be wrong. The CDR3 spans 15 residues. Germline V gene lookup returns CDR1 MDHEN and CDR2 SYDVKM. As DNA, the CDR3 is TGTGCCAGCAGTCAACGGACAGGGGGCAACTACGAGCAGTACTTC. It is translated as CASSQRTGGNYEQYF.

The chain combines TRBV29-1 with TRBJ1-2; 7 bases agree with TRBD1. Losses at the gene ends were 3 bases for V and 3 bases for J; bases not matched to a gene: 10. In germline, CDR1 is SQVTM, CDR2 ANQGSEA. The CDR3 has 15 amino acids. This CDR3 is CSVDLWGQRHYGYTF. DNA for the CDR3: TGCAGCGTTGATCTTTGGGGACAGAGGCACTATGGCTACACCTTC.

The chain employs TRBV29-1 and TRBJ2-3; D is possibly TRBD2 (6 bases). There are 13 residues in the CDR3. CDR1 is SQVTM and CDR2 is ANQGSEA in the germline V gene. Trimming removed 6 bases from V and 7 bases from J, with 17 bases in between. The CDR3 loop reads CSVETSGTYTQYF. Here the CDR3 DNA reads TGCAGCGTCGAAACCTCAGGGACTTATACGCAGTATTTT.

The sample holds a few counts of this clonotype. The chain joins TRBV12-3 or TRBV12-4 to TRBJ1-3; D uncertain. The CDR3 is 12 residues long. V lost 7 bases and J 0 bases, leaving 4 bases between the germline ends. The CDR3 spells CASKLSGNTIYF. The CDR3, as DNA: TGTGCCAGCAAGCTCTCTGGAAACACCATATATTTT.

The gene calls are TRBV4-1 and TRBJ2-1; unclear D gene. Germline loops: CDR1 MGHRA, CDR2 YSYEKL. This CDR3 contains 14 residues. Trimming removed 1 base at V and 9 bases at J, with 13 bases between. The CDR3 is CASSQVGRWGEQFF. CDR3 DNA: TGCGCCAGCAGCCAAGTCGGAAGGTGGGGTGAGCAGTTCTTC.

The rearrangement links TRBV20-1 to TRBJ2-7; 8 nucleotides line up with TRBD2. V was pared by 3 bases and J by 2 bases, with 6 bases of the junction left unmatched. Germline V gene lookup returns CDR1 DFQATT and CDR2 SNEGSKA (reference sequence). This CDR3 has 14 amino acids. The CDR3 nucleotides are TGCAGTGCTAGGCCGGGGGGGTTGACCTACGAGCAGTACTTC. Translated, it gives CSARPGGLTYEQYF.

The chain joins TRBV30 to TRBJ2-5, with 9 bases fitting TRBD2. With V trimmed by 0 bases and J by 4 bases, 3 bases remained unmatched. The CDR3 is 14 residues long. CDR1 GTSNPN and CDR2 SVGIG come from the germline V gene (reference sequence). The CDR3: CAWSVGSGGETQYF. The CDR3 nucleotides read TGTGCCTGGAGTGTAGGTAGCGGGGGAGAGACCCAGTACTTC.

The genes are TRBV12-3 or TRBV12-4 and TRBJ1-6, with unresolved D. This CDR3 is 12 amino acids long. V was pared by 2 bases and J by 10 bases, with 6 bases between. CDR3 DNA sequence: TGTGCCAGCAGTTTAACGCAATCACCCCTCCACTTT. It encodes CASSLTQSPLHF.

This clonotype came up a few times. The J gene is TRBJ2-6, the V gene TRBV4-2; D gene unclear. Looked up from germline, CDR1 is LGHNA and CDR2 is YNFKEQ. The CDR3 loop spans 14 amino acids. Trimming left V 4 bases short and J 1 base short, with 5 bases between. The CDR3 DNA reads TGTGCCAGCAGCCGAGAATCTGGGGCCAACGTCCTGACTTTC. Translated: CASSRESGANVLTF.